This T cell receptor beta chain was documented in a study of shared clonotypes between healthy human individuals. The junction had 3 bases not matched to a gene; V was cut back by 8 bases and J by 6 bases. Germline values: CDR1 LGHNT, CDR2 FRNRAP. This CDR3 has 11 amino acids. Here immunoSEQ multiplex PCR was the method, and the copy in TCRdb shows in-frame clones only, minus some. The sample carries 2.3 million or so clones, 85% to 95% recorded once. Study results and caveats: Clonotype sharing among donors likely depends on sequencing depth.

About this clone: The antigen is not known.

The source of this sequence is a man aged 18 to 30 in good health. Some clones in this sample may be carry-over from other donors' samples. The rearrangement joins TRBV12-5 to TRBJ1-1; 7 bases are a match to TRBD1. Sequencing was carried out using naive CD4+ T cells from PBMCs. Regarding subset: CD45RA+ positively selected. In DNA, the CDR3 is TGTGCTAGTAGCACAGGGGCTGAAGCTTTCTTT. Encoded protein: CASSTGAEAFF.